The clone carrying this T cell receptor (beta chain) was found many times. The antigen remains undetermined. The source of the sample is a study of identical twins. Whole-study results and caveats: Cross-sectional statistics, not tracking of the same donors, supported the conclusions.

TCRdb processed the 5' RACE reads anew with MiXCR; each CDR3 protein has one entry. The sample carries about 430,000 distinct CDR3 sequences, approximately 18% recorded once. The CDR3 totals 15 residues. The trim removed 1 base at V and 5 bases at J, leaving 6 bases unmatched. Germline V CDR1 and CDR2: LNHNV, YYDKDF (reference sequence). Source material: naive T cells sorted from blood. The sequence derives from a man over 45 in good health. The rearrangement links TRBV15 to TRBJ2-3; 7 positions agree with TRBD2. For the CDR3, the DNA is TGTGCCACCAGCAGAGCGGCGGGAGAGGTAGATACGCAGTATTTT. Translated: CATSRAAGEVDTQYF.